This TCR beta chain was identified during a study of neurological immune-mediated disorders. This clonotype was recorded many times. The method for making cDNA was 5'RACE, and it used 10-nucleotide random UMIs. TCRdb reprocessed the 5' RACE reads via MiXCR and lists one record per CDR3 protein. In the table there are 110,000 or so distinct CDR3 sequences, about 3.2% of which are singletons. The CDR3 is 16 amino acids. V was clipped by 5 bases and J by 3 bases, with 17 bases between them. Germline V gene data show CDR1 as MNHEY and CDR2 as SMNVEV (reference sequence). V usage is TRBV27 and J usage is TRBJ2-1; D may be TRBD1 or TRBD2 (7 bases each). The receptor was isolated from a woman younger than 45 with multiple sclerosis. The sample consisted of PBMCs. The CDR3 DNA sequence: TGTGCCAGCAGTACGACAGGGAGGGCTTACTACAATGAGCAGTTCTTC. Residues: CASSTTGRAYYNEQFF.